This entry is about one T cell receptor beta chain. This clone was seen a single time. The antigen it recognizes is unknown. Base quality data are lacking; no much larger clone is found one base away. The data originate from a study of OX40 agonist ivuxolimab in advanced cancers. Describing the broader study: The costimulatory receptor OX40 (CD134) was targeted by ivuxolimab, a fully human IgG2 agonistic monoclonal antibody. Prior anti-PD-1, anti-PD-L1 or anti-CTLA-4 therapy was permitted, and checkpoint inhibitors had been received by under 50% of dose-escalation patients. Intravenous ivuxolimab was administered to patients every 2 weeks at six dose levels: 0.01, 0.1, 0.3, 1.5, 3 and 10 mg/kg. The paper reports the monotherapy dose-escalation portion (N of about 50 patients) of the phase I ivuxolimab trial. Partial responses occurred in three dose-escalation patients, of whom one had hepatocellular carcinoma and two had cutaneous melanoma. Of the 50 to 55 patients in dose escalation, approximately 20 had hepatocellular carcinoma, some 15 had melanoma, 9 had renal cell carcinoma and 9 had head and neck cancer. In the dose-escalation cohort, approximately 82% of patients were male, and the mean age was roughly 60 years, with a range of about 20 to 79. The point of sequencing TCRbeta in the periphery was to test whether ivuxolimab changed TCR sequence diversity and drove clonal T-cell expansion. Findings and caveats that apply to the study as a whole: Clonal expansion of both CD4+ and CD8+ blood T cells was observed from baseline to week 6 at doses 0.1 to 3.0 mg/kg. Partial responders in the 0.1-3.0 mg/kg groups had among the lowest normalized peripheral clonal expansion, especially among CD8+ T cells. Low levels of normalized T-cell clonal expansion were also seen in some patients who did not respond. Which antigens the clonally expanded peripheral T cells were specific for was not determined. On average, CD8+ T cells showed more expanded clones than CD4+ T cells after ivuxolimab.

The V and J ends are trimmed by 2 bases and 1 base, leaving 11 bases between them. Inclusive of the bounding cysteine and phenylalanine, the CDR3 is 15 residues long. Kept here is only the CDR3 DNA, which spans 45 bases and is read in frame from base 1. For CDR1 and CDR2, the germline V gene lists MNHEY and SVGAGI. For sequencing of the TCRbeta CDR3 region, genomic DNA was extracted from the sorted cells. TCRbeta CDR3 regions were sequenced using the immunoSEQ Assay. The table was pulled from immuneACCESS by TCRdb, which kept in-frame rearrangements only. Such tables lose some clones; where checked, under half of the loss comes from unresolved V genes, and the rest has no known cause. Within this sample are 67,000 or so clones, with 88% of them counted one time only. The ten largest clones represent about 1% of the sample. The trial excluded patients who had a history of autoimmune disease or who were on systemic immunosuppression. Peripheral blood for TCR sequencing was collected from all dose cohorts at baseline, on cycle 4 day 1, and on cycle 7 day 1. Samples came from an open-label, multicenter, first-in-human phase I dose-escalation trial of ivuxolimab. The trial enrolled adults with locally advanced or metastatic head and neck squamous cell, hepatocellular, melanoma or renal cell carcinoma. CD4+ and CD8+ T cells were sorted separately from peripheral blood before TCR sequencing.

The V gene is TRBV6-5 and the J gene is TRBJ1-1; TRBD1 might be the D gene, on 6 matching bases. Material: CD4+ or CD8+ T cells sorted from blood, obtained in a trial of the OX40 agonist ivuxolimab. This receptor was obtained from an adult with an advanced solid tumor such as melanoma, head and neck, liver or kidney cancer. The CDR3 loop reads CASSYGGARNTEAFF. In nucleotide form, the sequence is TGTGCCAGCAGTTACGGGGGGGCCCGGAACACTGAAGCTTTCTTT.